This is a list of T cell receptor beta chains from one sample in a study of beta chain features in type 1 diabetes. Clones were sequenced by immunoSEQ multiplex PCR, and TCRdb holds only the in-frame ones, with some missing. Of a few hundred thousand clones in the sample, approximately 15% were seen once. The specimen was naive CD4+ T cells from blood. These receptors were taken from a man aged 30 to 45 in good health. Both conserved end residues are part of each CDR3. D genes are given only for firm matches. Clone size is given for some rows only: seen once, a few or many times, or a class if the clone is expanded.

>-|TRBJ2-5|-|TRBV4-3
TGCGCCAGCAGCCAAGAGCTGTGGCAGCCCGAGACCCAGTACTTC
CASSQELWQPETQYF
>few|TRBJ2-5|-|TRBV9
TGTGCCAGCAGCGTAGGCGTGATGGAGACCCAGTACTTC
CASSVGVMETQYF
>-|TRBJ1-2|-|TRBV6-6
TGTGCCAGCAGGCAGGACGGCTATGGCTACACCTTC
CASRQDGYGYTF
>-|TRBJ2-3|-|TRBV7-6
TGTGCCAGCAGCTTAGTTTTTAGCGGCCCTGTCAATACGCAGTATTTT
CASSLVFSGPVNTQYF
>-|TRBJ2-1|-|TRBV5-1
TGCGCCAGCAGCTTGGGGCCCACGGGGCCAGGAGGTGAGCAGTTCTTC
CASSLGPTGPGGEQFF
>-|TRBJ2-5|-|TRBV5-1
TGCGCCAGCAGCTCGACGGACATGGCAAGAGAGACCCAGTACTTC
CASSSTDMARETQYF
>-|TRBJ2-7|-|TRBV9
TGTGCCAGCAGCGTAGAGGCAGGGAACCCTTACTACGAGCAGTACTTC
CASSVEAGNPYYEQYF
>-|TRBJ2-3|-|TRBV5-4
TGTGCCAGCAGCTTGGTGGCGGTGGCAGATACGCAGTATTTT
CASSLVAVADTQYF
>-|TRBJ1-1|-|TRBV25-1
TGTGCCAGCAGTGGGGTAGGTAAGGACAGAGAAGCTTTCTTT
CASSGVGKDREAFF
>-|TRBJ1-5|-|TRBV7-3
TGTGCCAGCAGCTTTGGGGTAAGGGAGCCCCAGCATTTT
CASSFGVREPQHF
>-|TRBJ2-1|-|TRBV7-7
TGTGCTAGCAGCCGTGAGATCCTAAATGAGCAGTTCTTC
CASSREILNEQFF
>few|TRBJ2-1|-|TRBV12-5
TGTGCTAGTGCCTCGTTGACTCAACTTAGCGATGAGCAGTTCTTC
CASASLTQLSDEQFF
>few|TRBJ2-7|-|TRBV6-5
TGTGCCAGCAGTTACACGGCCAGCGACGAGCAGTACTTC
CASSYTASDEQYF
>-|TRBJ2-5|TRBD2|TRBV6-6
TGTGCCAGCTGGGTGGGAGGGTACCAAGAGACCCAGTACTTC
CASWVGGYQETQYF
>few|TRBJ2-1|-|TRBV21-1
TGTGCCAGCAGCAAACGACGGGAGGGCTACAATGAGCAGTTCTTC
CASSKRREGYNEQFF
>few|TRBJ1-1|TRBD1|TRBV5-6
TGTGCCAGCAGCTTCCAGGGGACAGGGGACACTGAAGCTTTCTTT
CASSFQGTGDTEAFF
>-|TRBJ1-2|-|TRBV7-9
TGTGCCAGCAGCAACCGAGGGGGTGACTATGGCTACACCTTC
CASSNRGGDYGYTF
>few|TRBJ2-1|-|TRBV19
TGTGCCAGTAGTATCCTAGCAGCCTACAATGAGCAGTTCTTC
CASSILAAYNEQFF
>few|TRBJ2-5|-|TRBV11-2
TGTGCCAGCAGCTCTCTAGCTCTCCAAGAGACCCAGTACTTC
CASSSLALQETQYF
>-|TRBJ2-5|TRBD2|TRBV6-5
TGTGCCAGCAGTTACGGGACTAGAGAGACCCAGTACTTC
CASSYGTRETQYF
>-|TRBJ1-2|-|TRBV30
TGTGCCTGGAGTCGCAGGGCCTATGGCTACACCTTC
CAWSRRAYGYTF
>few|TRBJ2-5|TRBD1|TRBV7-3
TGTGCCAGCAGCCCAGGACAGGGACAGACCCAGTACTTC
CASSPGQGQTQYF
>-|TRBJ1-2|TRBD1|TRBV5-4
TGTGCCAGCAGCCGTCGGACAGGGGCTAACTATGGCTACACCTTC
CASSRRTGANYGYTF
>few|TRBJ2-7|-|TRBV11-2
TGTGCCAGCAGACAAATCCGGGACACCGGCAGCTACGAGCAGTACTTC
CASRQIRDTGSYEQYF
>-|TRBJ2-3|-|TRBV7-2
TGTGCCAGCCGAGGCGGCCGAAGCACAGATACGCAGTATTTT
CASRGGRSTDTQYF
>few|TRBJ2-5|-|TRBV4-2
TGTGCCAGCAGCCCGATCGGGACCGATCAAGAGACCCAGTACTTC
CASSPIGTDQETQYF
>-|TRBJ2-3|-|TRBV13
TGTGCCAGCAGCACCCTCTTAGGGGGTAGCACAGATACGCAGTATTTT
CASSTLLGGSTDTQYF
>-|TRBJ2-5|-|TRBV25-1
TGTGCCAGCAGTGCGTACCAACAGGGTAGCGAGACCCAGTACTTC
CASSAYQQGSETQYF
>-|TRBJ2-1|-|TRBV4-3
TGCGCCAGCAGCCAAGACTACCGCACTGAGCAGTTCTTC
CASSQDYRTEQFF
>-|TRBJ2-7|TRBD2|TRBV29-1
TGCAGCGGGGGGACTACTGAGTACGAGCAGTACTTC
CSGGTTEYEQYF
>few|TRBJ2-3|TRBD2|TRBV7-2
TGTGCCAGCAGCTTAGGACTAGCGGGGGCCCGTGGGCAGTATTTT
CASSLGLAGARGQYF
>-|TRBJ1-2|TRBD1|TRBV2
TGTGCCAGAAAGACAGGGGCTAACTATGGCTACACCTTC
CARKTGANYGYTF
>-|TRBJ2-7|TRBD1|TRBV27
TGTGCCAGCACCCCGACCGGGACAGGGGGCTTCTACGAGCAGTACTTC
CASTPTGTGGFYEQYF
>-|TRBJ2-5|-|TRBV18
TGTGCCAGCTCAATGGGCCGAGCTGGGGAGACCCAGTACTTC
CASSMGRAGETQYF
>-|TRBJ1-2|TRBD1|TRBV29-1
TGCAGCGTGGCACAGGGGAACGCAAACTATGGCTACACCTTC
CSVAQGNANYGYTF
>once|TRBJ2-7|TRBD1|TRBV7-9
TGTGCCAGCAGCTCAGGGACAGGGACCTACGAGCAGTACTTC
CASSSGTGTYEQYF
>once|TRBJ2-1|TRBD2|TRBV4-3
TGCGCCAGCAGCCGGAAACCTAGCGGGGGGCCCAATGAGCAGTTCTTC
CASSRKPSGGPNEQFF